This paragraph reports one T cell receptor beta chain. Its target is unknown. PCR was performed a second time for about 7 to 12 cycles using a sample-barcoded 5' primer and a J-beta primer mix. TCRdb called the 5' RACE reads again in MiXCR, with one record for every CDR3 protein. The sample lists roughly 800,000 distinct CDR3 sequences, roughly 64% occurring once. Per germline, CDR1 DFQATT and CDR2 SNEGSKA (reference sequence). This CDR3 is 13 amino acids long. V dropped 1 base and J dropped 8 bases, with 12 bases sitting between them. The sample is drawn from a study of blood T cells in healthy people across ages. Broader study findings: The recorded TCR beta diversity per million T cells decreased in a roughly linear manner with age.

Sequencing was carried out using blood. V gene TRBV20-1 combines with J gene TRBJ2-1; no clear D. This clonotype was obtained from a man aged 25 to 40 in good health. CDR3 DNA: TGCAGTGCTAGAGGAGCACCCGGAGATGAGCAGTTCTTC. It specifies CSARGAPGDEQFF.